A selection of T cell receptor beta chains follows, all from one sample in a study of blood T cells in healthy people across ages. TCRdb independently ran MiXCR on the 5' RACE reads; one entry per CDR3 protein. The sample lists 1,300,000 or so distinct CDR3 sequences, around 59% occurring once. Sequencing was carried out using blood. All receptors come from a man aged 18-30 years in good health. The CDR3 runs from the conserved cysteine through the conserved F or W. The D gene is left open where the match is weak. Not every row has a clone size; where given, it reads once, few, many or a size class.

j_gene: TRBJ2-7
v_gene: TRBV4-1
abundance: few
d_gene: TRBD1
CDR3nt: TGCGCCAGCAGCCAAGATCGACAGGGTAAGGACGAGCAGTACTTC
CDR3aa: CASSQDRQGKDEQYF

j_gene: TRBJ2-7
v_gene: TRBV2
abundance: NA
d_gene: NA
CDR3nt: TGTGCCAGCAGTAGGCTCACAAAGGCCCCCTACGAGCAGTACTTC
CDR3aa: CASSRLTKAPYEQYF

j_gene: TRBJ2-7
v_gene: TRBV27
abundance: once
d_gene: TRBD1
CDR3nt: TGTGCCAGCAGTCCGTGGGCGGGACAGGTAAACCACGAGCAGTACTTC
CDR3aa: CASSPWAGQVNHEQYF

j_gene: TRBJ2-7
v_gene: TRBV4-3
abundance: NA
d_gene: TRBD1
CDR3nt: TGCGCCAGCAGCCACGGGACAGTATCCTACGAGCAGTACTTC
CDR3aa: CASSHGTVSYEQYF

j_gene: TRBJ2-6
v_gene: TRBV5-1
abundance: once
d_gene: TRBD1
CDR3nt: TGCGCCAGCGGCGGACAGGGCCTCTCTGGGGCCAACGTCCTGACTTTC
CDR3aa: CASGGQGLSGANVLTF

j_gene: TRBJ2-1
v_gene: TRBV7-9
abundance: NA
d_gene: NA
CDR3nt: TGTGCCAGCAGCTCCCGAGAGGGTGGTGAGCAGTTCTTC
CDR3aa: CASSSREGGEQFF

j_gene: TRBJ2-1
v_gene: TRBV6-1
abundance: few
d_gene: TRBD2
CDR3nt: TGTGCCAGCAGTGAAGGAGGGAGGGCCTACAATGAGCAGTTCTTC
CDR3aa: CASSEGGRAYNEQFF

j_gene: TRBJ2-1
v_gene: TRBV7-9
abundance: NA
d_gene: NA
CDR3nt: TGTGCCAGCAGCGCCACATACAATGAGCAGTTCTTC
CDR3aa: CASSATYNEQFF

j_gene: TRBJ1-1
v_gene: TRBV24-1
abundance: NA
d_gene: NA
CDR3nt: TGTGCCACCGCCCCTGGAAGGGGGGGTGTTACTGAAGCTTTCTTT
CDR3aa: CATAPGRGGVTEAFF

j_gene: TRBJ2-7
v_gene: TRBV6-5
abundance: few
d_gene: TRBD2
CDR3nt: TGTGCCAGCAGTTACATTCCCCAGCGGGGGGGTAACGAGCAGTACTTC
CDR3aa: CASSYIPQRGGNEQYF

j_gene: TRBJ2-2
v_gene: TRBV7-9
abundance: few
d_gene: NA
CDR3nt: TGTGCCAGCCGTGGGGGGAGTAACACCGGGGAGCTGTTTTTT
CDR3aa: CASRGGSNTGELFF

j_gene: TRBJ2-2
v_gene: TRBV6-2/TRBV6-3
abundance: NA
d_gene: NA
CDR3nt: TGTGCCAGCAACTCATTGATTAGGACGGGACACCCCACCGGGGAGCTGTTTTTT
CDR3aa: CASNSLIRTGHPTGELFF

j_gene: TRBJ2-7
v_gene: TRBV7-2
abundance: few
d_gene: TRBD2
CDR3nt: TGTGCCAGCAGCTTTCAGCGGGGATCATCCTACGAGCAGTACTTC
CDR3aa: CASSFQRGSSYEQYF

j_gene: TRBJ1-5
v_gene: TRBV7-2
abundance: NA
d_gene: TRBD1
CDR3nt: TGTGCCAGCAGCCTGAGACAGGGGAGCCTGGCCCAGCATTTT
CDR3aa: CASSLRQGSLAQHF

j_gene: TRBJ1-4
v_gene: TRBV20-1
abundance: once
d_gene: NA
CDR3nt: TGCAGTGCTAGGGGGTCCGAGCACGGTATAAATGAAAAACTGTTTTTT
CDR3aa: CSARGSEHGINEKLFF

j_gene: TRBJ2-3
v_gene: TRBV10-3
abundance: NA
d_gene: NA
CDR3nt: TGTGCCATCAGTGAGTCGAAAGGCCTTTCGGGCGCAGATACGCAGTATTTT
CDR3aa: CAISESKGLSGADTQYF

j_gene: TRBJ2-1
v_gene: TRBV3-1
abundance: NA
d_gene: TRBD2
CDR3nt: TGTGCCAGCAGCCAAGATATGATAGCGGGAGGGCCGGGGAATGAGCAGTTCTTC
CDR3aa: CASSQDMIAGGPGNEQFF

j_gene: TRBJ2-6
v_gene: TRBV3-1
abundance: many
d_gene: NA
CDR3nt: TGTGCCAGCAGCCAAGATCTCTCTGGGGCCAACGTCCTGACTTTC
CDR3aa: CASSQDLSGANVLTF

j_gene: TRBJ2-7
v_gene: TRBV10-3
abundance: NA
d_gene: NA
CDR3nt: TGTGCCATCAGTCCCGAACCGAACTACGAGCAGTACTTC
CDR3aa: CAISPEPNYEQYF

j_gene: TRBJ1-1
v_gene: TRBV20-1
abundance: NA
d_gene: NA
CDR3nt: TGCAGTGCTAGTCAGGGGTTGAACACTGAAGCTTTCTTT
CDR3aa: CSASQGLNTEAFF

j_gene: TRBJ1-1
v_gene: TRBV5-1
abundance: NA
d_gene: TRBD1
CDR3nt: TGCGCCAGTCGACAGGGGGATGACACTGAAGCTTTCTTT
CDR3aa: CASRQGDDTEAFF

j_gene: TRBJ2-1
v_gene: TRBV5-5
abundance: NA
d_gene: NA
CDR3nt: TGTGCCAGCAGCTGGGGTGCGGACAATGAGCAGTTCTTC
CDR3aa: CASSWGADNEQFF

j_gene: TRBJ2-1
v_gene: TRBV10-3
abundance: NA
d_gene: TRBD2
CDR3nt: TGTGCCACTAGCGGGAGTGCGTACAATGAGCAGTTCTTC
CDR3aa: CATSGSAYNEQFF

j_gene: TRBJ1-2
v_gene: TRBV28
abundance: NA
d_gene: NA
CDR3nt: TGTGCCAGCAGTTTAAGAGGCAGCACCTCTGGCTACACCTTC
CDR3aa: CASSLRGSTSGYTF

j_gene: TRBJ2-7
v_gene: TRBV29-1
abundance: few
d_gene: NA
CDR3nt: TGCAGCGCCGGGGTGGACGGGACCTACGAGCAGTACTTC
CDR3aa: CSAGVDGTYEQYF

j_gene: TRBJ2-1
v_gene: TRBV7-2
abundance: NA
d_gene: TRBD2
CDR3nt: TGTGCCAGCAGCCCTGGGGGGGTAGGAGGCCGGAATGAGCAGTTCTTC
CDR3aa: CASSPGGVGGRNEQFF

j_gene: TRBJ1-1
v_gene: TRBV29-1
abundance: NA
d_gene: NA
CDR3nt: TGCAGCGTTGAAGATCAAGGGGGAGGCACTGAAGCTTTCTTT
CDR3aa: CSVEDQGGGTEAFF

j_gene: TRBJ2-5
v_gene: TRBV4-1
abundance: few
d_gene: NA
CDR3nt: TGCGCCAGCAGCCAAGATGTGGCCCCGCAGTACTTC
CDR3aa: CASSQDVAPQYF

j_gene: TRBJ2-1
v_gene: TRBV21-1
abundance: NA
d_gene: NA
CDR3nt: TGTGCCAGCAGCAAAGGGGGGGACAGGGTGTGGAATGGGCAGTTCTTC
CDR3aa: CASSKGGDRVWNGQFF

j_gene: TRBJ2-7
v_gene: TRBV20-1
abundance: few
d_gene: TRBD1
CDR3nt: TGCAGTGCTAGAGCCCCGGACAGGGGTAAAGACGAGCAGTACTTC
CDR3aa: CSARAPDRGKDEQYF

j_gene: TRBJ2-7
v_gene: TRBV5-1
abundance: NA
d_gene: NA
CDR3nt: TGCGCCAGCAGCCCGATGTCGGATTTCGCCTACGAGCAGTACTTC
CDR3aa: CASSPMSDFAYEQYF

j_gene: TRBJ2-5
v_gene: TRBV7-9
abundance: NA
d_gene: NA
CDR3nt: TGTGCCAGCAGAAAAGGGGAAGAGACCCAGTACTTC
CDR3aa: CASRKGEETQYF

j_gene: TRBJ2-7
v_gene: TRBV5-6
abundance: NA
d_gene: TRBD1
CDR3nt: TGTGCCAGCAGCTTGGCCTGGGGACAGGGGGACTGCGAGCAGTACTTC
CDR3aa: CASSLAWGQGDCEQYF

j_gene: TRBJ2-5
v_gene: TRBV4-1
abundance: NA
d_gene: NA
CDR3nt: TGCGCCAGCAGCCAAGAACAAACAGGGTTAGAGACCCAGTACTTC
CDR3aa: CASSQEQTGLETQYF

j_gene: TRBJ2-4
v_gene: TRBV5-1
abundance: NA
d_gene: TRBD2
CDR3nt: TGCGCCAGCAGCTTGGCGGGGGGAAGGCTTCAGTACTTC
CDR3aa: CASSLAGGRLQYF

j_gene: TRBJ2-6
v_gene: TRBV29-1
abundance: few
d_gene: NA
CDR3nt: TGCAGCGTTGAAATGCTAGAGTCTGGGGCCAACGTCCTGACTTTC
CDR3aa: CSVEMLESGANVLTF

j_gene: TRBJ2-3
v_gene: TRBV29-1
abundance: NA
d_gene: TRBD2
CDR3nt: TGCAGCGCCGTAGCGGGGAACACAGATACGCAGTATTTT
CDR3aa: CSAVAGNTDTQYF

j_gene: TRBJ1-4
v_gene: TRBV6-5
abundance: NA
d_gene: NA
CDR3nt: TGTGCCAGCTCTCAACAGGCAACTAATGAAAAACTGTTTTTT
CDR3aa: CASSQQATNEKLFF

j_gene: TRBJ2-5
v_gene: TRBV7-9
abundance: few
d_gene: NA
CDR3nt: TGTGCCAGCAGCCCCAGAGGTACTAGTCTGTACCAAGAGACCCAGTACTTC
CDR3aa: CASSPRGTSLYQETQYF

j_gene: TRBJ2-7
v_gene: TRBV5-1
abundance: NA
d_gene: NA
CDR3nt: TGCGCCAGCAGCTTGGAGGACTACCCCTACGAGCAGTACTTC
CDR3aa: CASSLEDYPYEQYF

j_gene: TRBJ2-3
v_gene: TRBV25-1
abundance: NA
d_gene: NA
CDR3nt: TGTGCCAGCAGTGATGCCAGGGCGTCCACAGATACGCAGTATTTT
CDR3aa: CASSDARASTDTQYF

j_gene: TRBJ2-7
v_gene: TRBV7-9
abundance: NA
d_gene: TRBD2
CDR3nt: TGTGCCAGCAGCCCCCCCTGGGGACTAGACAATGAGCAGTACTTC
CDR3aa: CASSPPWGLDNEQYF

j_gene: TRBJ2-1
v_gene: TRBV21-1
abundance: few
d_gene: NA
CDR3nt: TGTGCCAGCAACCAACTAGCGGGAGAAGACGATGAGCAGTTCTTC
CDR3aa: CASNQLAGEDDEQFF

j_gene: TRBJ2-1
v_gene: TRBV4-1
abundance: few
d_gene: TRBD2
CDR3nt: TGCGCCAGCAGCCAAGATGGGCTAGCGGGAGTCCCCTACAATGAGCAGTTCTTC
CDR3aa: CASSQDGLAGVPYNEQFF

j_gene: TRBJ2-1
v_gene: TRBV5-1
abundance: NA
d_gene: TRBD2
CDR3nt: TGCGCCAGCAGCTTTTACCCCGGGACTAGCGGGAGCTCCTACAATGAGCAGTTCTTC
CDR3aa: CASSFYPGTSGSSYNEQFF

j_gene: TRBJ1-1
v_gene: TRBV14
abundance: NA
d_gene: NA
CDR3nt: TGTGCCAGCAGCCCCCGGCTGGGGGCCACTGAAGCTTTCTTT
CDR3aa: CASSPRLGATEAFF